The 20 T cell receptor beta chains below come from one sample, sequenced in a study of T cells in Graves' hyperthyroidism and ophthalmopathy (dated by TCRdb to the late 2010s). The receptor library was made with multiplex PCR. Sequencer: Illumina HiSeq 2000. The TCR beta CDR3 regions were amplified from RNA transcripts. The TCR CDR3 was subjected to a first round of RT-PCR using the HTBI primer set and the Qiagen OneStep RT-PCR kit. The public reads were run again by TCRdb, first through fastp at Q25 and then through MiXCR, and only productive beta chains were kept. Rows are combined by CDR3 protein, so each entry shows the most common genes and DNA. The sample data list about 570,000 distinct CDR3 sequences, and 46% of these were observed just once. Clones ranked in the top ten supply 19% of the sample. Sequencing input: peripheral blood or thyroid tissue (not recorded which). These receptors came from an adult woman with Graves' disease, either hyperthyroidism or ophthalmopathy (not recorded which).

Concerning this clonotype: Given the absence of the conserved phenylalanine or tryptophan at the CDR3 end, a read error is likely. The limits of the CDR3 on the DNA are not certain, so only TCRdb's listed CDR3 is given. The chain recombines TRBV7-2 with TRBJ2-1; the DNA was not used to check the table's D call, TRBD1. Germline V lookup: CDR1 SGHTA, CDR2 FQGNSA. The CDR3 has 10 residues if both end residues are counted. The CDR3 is CASSLAERGL.

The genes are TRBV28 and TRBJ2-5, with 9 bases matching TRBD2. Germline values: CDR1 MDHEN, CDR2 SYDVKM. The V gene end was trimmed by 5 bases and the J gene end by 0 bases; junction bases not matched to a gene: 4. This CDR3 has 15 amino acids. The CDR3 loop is CASSGREGHQETQYF. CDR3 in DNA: TGTGCCAGCAGTGGGCGGGAGGGGCACCAAGAGACCCAGTACTTC.

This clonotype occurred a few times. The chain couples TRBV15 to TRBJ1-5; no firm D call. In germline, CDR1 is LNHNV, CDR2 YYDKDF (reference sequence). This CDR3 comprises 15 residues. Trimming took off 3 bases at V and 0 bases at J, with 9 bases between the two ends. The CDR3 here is CATSSVQDSNQPQHF. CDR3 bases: TGTGCCACCAGCAGTGTCCAAGATAGCAATCAGCCCCAGCATTTT. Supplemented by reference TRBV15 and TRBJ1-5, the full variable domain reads DAMVIQNPRYQVTQFGKPVTLSCSQTLNHNVMYWYQQKSSQAPKLLFHYYDKDFNNEADTPDNFQSRRPNTSFCFLDIRSPGLGDTAMYLCATSSVQDSNQPQHFGDGTRLSIL.

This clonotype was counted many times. For the CDR3, the DNA is TGCGCCAGCAGTGAGTCGAAAGGAGGGGGACCCCGATCCGAGCAGTACTTC. Residues: CASSESKGGGPRSEQYF. The V and J genes are TRBV10-1 and TRBJ2-7, with D perhaps assigned TRBD1 or TRBD2 (6 bases each). The CDR3 totals 17 residues. The V gene's germline CDR1 is WNHNN and CDR2 SYGVQD (reference sequence). Trimming took 0 bases from V and 6 from J, leaving 21 bases between them.

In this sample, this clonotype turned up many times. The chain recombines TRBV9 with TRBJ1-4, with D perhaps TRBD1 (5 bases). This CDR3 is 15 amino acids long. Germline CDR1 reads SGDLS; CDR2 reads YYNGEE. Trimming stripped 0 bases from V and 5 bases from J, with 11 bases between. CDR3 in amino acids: CASSVAGTLNEKLFF. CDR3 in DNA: TGTGCCAGCAGCGTAGCGGGGACGCTCAATGAAAAACTGTTTTTT.

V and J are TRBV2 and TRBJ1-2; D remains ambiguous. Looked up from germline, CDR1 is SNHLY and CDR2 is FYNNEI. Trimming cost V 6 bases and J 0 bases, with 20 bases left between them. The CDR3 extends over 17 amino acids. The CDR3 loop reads CASSLGPSLRANYGYTF. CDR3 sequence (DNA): TGTGCCAGCAGCTTGGGTCCCTCTCTCCGAGCTAACTATGGCTACACCTTC. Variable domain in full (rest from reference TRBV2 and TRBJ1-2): EPEVTQTPSHQVTQMGQEVILRCVPISNHLYFYWYRQILGQKVEFLVSFYNNEISEKSEIFDDQFSVERPDGSNFTLKIRSTKLEDSAMYFCASSLGPSLRANYGYTFGSGTRLTVV.

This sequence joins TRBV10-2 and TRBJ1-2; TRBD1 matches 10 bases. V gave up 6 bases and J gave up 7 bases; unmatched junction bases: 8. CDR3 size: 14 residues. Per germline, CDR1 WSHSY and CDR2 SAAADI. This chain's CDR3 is CASSDGQGGVGYTF. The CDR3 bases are TGCGCCAGCAGCGACGGACAGGGGGGCGTTGGCTACACCTTC.

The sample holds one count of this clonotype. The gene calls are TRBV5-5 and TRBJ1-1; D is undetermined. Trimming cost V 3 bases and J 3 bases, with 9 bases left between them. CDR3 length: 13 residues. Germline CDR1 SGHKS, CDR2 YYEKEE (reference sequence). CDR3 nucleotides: TGTGCCAGCAGCTCTCCCGTGGACACTGAAGCTTTCTTT. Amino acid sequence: CASSSPVDTEAFF.

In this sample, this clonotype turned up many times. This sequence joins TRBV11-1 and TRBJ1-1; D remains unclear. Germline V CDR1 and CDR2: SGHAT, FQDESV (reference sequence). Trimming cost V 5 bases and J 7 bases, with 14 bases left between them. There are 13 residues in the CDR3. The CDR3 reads CASSPRLRGEAFF. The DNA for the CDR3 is TGTGCCAGCAGCCCTAGATTGCGGGGTGAAGCTTTCTTT. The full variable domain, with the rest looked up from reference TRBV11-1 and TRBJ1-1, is EAEVAQSPRYKITEKSQAVAFWCDPISGHATLYWYRQILGQGPELLVQFQDESVVDDSQLPKDRFSAERLKGVDSTLKIQPAELGDSAMYLCASSPRLRGEAFFGQGTRLTVV.

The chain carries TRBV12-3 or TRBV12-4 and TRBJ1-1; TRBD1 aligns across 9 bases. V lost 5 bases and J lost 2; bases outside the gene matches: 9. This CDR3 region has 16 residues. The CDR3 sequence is CASSGTGRSGNTEAFF. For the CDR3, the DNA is TGTGCCAGCAGTGGGACAGGGAGATCTGGAAACACTGAAGCTTTCTTT.

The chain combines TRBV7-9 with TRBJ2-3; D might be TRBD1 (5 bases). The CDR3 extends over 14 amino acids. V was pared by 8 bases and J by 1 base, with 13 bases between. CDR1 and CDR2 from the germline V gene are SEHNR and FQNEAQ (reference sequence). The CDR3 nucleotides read TGTGCCAGCGGCGCTTCGACAGGCACAGATACGCAGTATTTT. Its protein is CASGASTGTDTQYF.

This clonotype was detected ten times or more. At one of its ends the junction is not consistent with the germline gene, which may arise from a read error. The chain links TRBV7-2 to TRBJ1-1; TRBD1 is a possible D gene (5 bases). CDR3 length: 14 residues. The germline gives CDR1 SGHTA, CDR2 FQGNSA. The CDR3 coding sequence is TGCGCCAGCAGCCGGACGGGGGTGAACACTGAAGCTTTCTTT. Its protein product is CASSRTGVNTEAFF.

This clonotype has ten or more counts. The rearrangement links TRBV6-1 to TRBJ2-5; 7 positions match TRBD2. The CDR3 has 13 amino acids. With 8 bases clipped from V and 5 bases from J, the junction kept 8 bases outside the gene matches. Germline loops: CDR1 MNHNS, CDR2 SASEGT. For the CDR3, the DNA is TGTGCCAGCGGATTAGCGGGCCGGGAGACCCAGTACTTC. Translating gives CASGLAGRETQYF.

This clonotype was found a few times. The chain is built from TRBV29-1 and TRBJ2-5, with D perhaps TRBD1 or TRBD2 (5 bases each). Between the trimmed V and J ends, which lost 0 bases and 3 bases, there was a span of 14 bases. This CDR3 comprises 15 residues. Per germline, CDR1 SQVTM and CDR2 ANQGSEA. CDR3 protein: CSVEDPEGMKETQYF. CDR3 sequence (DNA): TGCAGCGTTGAAGATCCAGAGGGGATGAAAGAGACCCAGTACTTC.

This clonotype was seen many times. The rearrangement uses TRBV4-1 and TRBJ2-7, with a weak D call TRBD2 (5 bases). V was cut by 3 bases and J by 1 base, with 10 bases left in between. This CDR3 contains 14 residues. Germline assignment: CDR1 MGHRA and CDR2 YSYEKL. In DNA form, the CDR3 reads TGCGCCAGCAGCCAGGGGTCGGGGTCCTACGAGCAGTACTTC. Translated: CASSQGSGSYEQYF.

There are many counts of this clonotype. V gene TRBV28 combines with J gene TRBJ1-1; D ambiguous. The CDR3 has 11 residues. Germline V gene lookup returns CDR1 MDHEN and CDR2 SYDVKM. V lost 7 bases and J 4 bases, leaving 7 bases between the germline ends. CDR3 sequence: CASTGPTEAFF. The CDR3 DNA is TGTGCCAGCACGGGTCCCACTGAAGCTTTCTTT.

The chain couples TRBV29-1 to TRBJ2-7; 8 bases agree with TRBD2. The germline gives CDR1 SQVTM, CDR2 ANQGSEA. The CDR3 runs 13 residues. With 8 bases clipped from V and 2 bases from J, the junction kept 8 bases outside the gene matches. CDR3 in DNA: TGCAGCCAGGGACTAGGAAAAACCTACGAGCAGTACTTC. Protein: CSQGLGKTYEQYF.

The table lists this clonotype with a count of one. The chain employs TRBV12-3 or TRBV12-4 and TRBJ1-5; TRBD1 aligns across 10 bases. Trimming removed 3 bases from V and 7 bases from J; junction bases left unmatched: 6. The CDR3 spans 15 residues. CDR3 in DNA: TGTGCCAGCAGTTTCGACAGGGGGCAGGGGCAGCCCCAGCATTTT. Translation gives CASSFDRGQGQPQHF.

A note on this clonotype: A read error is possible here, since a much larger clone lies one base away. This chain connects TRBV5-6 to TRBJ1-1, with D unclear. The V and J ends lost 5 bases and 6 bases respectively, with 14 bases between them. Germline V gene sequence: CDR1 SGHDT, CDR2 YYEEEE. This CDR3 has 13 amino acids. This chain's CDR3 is CASRFRRVAEAFF. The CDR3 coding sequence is TGTGCCAGCAGGTTTCGGAGGGTCGCTGAAGCTTTCTTT.

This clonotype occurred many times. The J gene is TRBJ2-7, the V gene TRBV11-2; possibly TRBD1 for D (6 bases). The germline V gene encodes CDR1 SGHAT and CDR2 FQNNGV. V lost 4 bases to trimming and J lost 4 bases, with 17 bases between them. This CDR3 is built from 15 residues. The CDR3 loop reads CASSSIYRQAYEQYF. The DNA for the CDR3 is TGTGCCAGCAGCTCAATCTACAGACAGGCTTACGAGCAGTACTTC. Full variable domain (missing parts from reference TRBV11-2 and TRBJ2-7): EAGVAQSPRYKIIEKRQSVAFWCNPISGHATLYWYQQILGQGPKLLIQFQNNGVVDDSQLPKDRFSAERLKGVDSTLKIQPAKLEDSAVYLCASSSIYRQAYEQYFGPGTRLTVT.